The 16 T cell receptor beta chains in this list originate from one sample, sequenced in a study of OX40 agonist ivuxolimab in advanced cancers. Only in-frame clones appear in the TCRdb table, and some are missing; sequencing was by immunoSEQ multiplex PCR. The repertoire consists of over 60,000 clones, with 80% to 90% occurring once and the leading ten covering 3% to 4%. The source material was CD4+ or CD8+ T cells sorted from blood, sampled in a trial of the OX40 agonist ivuxolimab. The receptors derive from an adult with an advanced solid tumor such as melanoma, head and neck, liver or kidney cancer.

Worth noting for this clone: The junction does not match germline at one end; this may be a read error. The V and J genes are TRBV7-3 and TRBJ1-1; maybe TRBD1 (5 bases). There are 13 residues in the CDR3. Germline values: CDR1 SGHTA, CDR2 FQGTGA. The CDR3 reads CASTLGANTEAFF. CDR3 sequence (DNA): TGTGCCAGCACCTTAGGGGCGAACACTGAAGCTTTCTTT.

V and J are TRBV6-5 and TRBJ2-1, with D possibly being TRBD2 (5 bases). Deletions cut 2 bases from V and 5 bases from J, with 7 bases between. This CDR3 contains 13 residues. Germline values: CDR1 MNHEY, CDR2 SVGAGI. CDR3 amino acids: CASSYREDNEQFF. Here the CDR3 DNA reads TGTGCCAGCAGTTACCGGGAAGACAATGAGCAGTTCTTC.

This clone was seen once. The chain employs TRBV15 and TRBJ2-7; 7 bases fit TRBD2. The CDR3 has 14 amino acids. CDR1 and CDR2 from the germline V gene are LNHNV and YYDKDF (reference sequence). V dropped 6 bases and J dropped 6; count of bases not matched to a gene: 11. The CDR3 protein is CATSSDSWGGEQYF. In nucleotides, the CDR3 is TGTGCCACCAGTTCGGATTCTTGGGGGGGCGAGCAGTACTTC.

V and J are TRBV19 and TRBJ2-7; TRBD2 aligns across 14 bases. The V gene's germline CDR1 is LNHDA and CDR2 SQIVND (reference sequence). The CDR3 has 15 amino acids. Trimming at V came to 5 bases and at J to 5 bases, leaving 5 bases not matched to a gene. The CDR3 reads CASSFLTSGRDEQYF. The CDR3 nucleotides read TGTGCCAGTAGTTTCCTGACTAGCGGGAGGGACGAGCAGTACTTC. Full variable domain (remainder filled in from reference TRBV19 and TRBJ2-7): DGGITQSPKYLFRKEGQNVTLSCEQNLNHDAMYWYRQDPGQGLRLIYYSQIVNDFQKGDIAEGYSVSREKKESFPLTVTSAQKNPTAFYLCASSFLTSGRDEQYFGPGTRLTVT.

This clone was recorded a few times. The chain recombines TRBV4-3 with TRBJ2-3; perhaps TRBD2 as D (6 bases). The CDR3 extends over 18 amino acids. Deletions cut 2 bases from V and 3 bases from J, with 21 bases between. The germline V gene has CDR1 LGHNA and CDR2 YSLEER. The CDR3 DNA reads TGCGCCAGCAGCCAACAGGGAGTCGGCGGGGAAGGGACAGATACGCAGTATTTT. This sequence encodes CASSQQGVGGEGTDTQYF.

This clone was recorded once. The rearrangement joins TRBV5-1 to TRBJ1-3; a possible D gene is TRBD1 (5 bases). Trimming removed 4 bases from V and 2 bases from J, with 10 bases in between. CDR1 SGHRS and CDR2 YFSETQ come from the germline V gene. CDR3 length: 14 residues. The CDR3 protein is CASSPGTAGNTIYF. The CDR3 DNA follows: TGCGCCAGCAGCCCAGGGACGGCTGGAAACACCATATATTTT.

The rearrangement uses TRBV29-1 and TRBJ2-5, with 11 bases aligning to TRBD1. This CDR3 has 13 residues. The V segment lost 4 bases and the J segment 6 bases; nucleotides outside the gene matches: 4. Per the germline V gene, CDR1 is SQVTM and CDR2 is ANQGSEA. The CDR3 coding sequence is TGCAGCGTTGGCGGACAGGGGGCGAAGACCCAGTACTTC. Protein: CSVGGQGAKTQYF.

The chain employs TRBV7-3 and TRBJ1-1; 7 bases are a match to TRBD1. The CDR3 has 13 amino acids. The V gene's germline CDR1 is SGHTA and CDR2 FQGTGA. V shed 4 bases and J 11 bases; nucleotides not matched to a gene: 10. CDR3 region: CASSYAAGTVAFF. DNA for the CDR3: TGTGCCAGCAGCTACGCCGCCGGGACAGTGGCTTTCTTT.

This rearrangement joins TRBV7-8 to TRBJ1-4; D perhaps matches TRBD1 (5 bases). Germline loops: CDR1 SGHVS, CDR2 FQNEAQ. Deletions cut 6 bases from V and 4 bases from J, with 12 bases between. The CDR3 length is 14 residues. The DNA for the CDR3 is TGTGCCAGCAGTTTCCGGGACGGTAATGAAAAACTGTTTTTT. This translates into CASSFRDGNEKLFF.

The chain links TRBV18 to TRBJ2-1; 7 bases are a match to TRBD1. CDR1 and CDR2 (germline): KGHSH, LQKENI. This CDR3 has 16 residues. V dropped 3 bases and J dropped 3; count of bases not matched to a gene: 8. CDR3: CASSPEKGAIYNEQFF. In nucleotides, the CDR3 is TGTGCCAGCTCACCGGAAAAGGGGGCCATCTACAATGAGCAGTTCTTC. Combining the CDR3 with reference TRBV18 and TRBJ2-1 gives the whole variable domain NAGVMQNPRHLVRRRGQEARLRCSPMKGHSHVYWYRQLPEEGLKFMVYLQKENIIDESGMPKERFSAEFPKEGPSILRIQQVVRGDSAAYFCASSPEKGAIYNEQFFGPGTRLTVL.

This CDR3 reads CASSSSFGLKSYNEQFF. The DNA of the CDR3 is TGTGCCAGCAGCTCCTCATTCGGTCTTAAATCCTACAATGAGCAGTTCTTC. This rearrangement joins TRBV7-6 to TRBJ2-1; D remains ambiguous. V lost 4 bases and J 1 base, leaving 17 bases between the germline ends. Looked up from germline, CDR1 is SGHVS and CDR2 is FNYEAQ. The CDR3 is 17 residues long.

The chain is built from TRBV5-1 and TRBJ2-2, with 7 bases aligning to TRBD2. V was clipped by 1 base and J by 6 bases; unmatched bases: 3. The CDR3 is made up of 14 amino acids. CDR1 and CDR2 from the germline V gene are SGHRS and YFSETQ. The DNA of the CDR3 is TGCGCCAGCAGCTTGTTTGGGGGGGCCGGGGAGCTGTTTTTT. This codes for CASSLFGGAGELFF. Full variable domain (missing parts from reference TRBV5-1 and TRBJ2-2): KAGVTQTPRYLIKTRGQQVTLSCSPISGHRSVSWYQQTPGQGLQFLFEYFSETQRNKGNFPGRFSGRQFSNSRSEMNVSTLELGDSALYLCASSLFGGAGELFFGEGSRLTVL.

The genes are TRBV20-1 and TRBJ2-7; a possible D gene is TRBD2 (5 bases). The length of the CDR3 is 11 residues. From germline, CDR1 is DFQATT and CDR2 SNEGSKA (reference sequence). V was clipped by 7 bases and J by 6 bases, with 13 bases between them. The CDR3 here is CSVRNRGEQYF. CDR3 nucleotides: TGCAGTGTCAGGAACCGGGGCGAGCAGTACTTC.

The chain couples TRBV7-2 to TRBJ2-3; 10 nucleotides agree with TRBD2. The germline V gene encodes CDR1 SGHTA and CDR2 FQGNSA. J lost 5 bases, V lost 1 base, and 3 bases had no gene match. This CDR3 contains 15 residues. This chain's CDR3 is CASSLVAGGGDTQYF. The CDR3 bases are TGTGCCAGCAGCTTAGTAGCGGGAGGTGGAGATACGCAGTATTTT.

This clone was observed a few times. This chain uses TRBV9 with TRBJ2-5; a weak D match, TRBD2 (5 bases). Germline V gene lookup returns CDR1 SGDLS and CDR2 YYNGEE. Trimming stripped 0 bases from V and 5 bases from J, with 14 bases between. The CDR3 loop spans 15 amino acids. In DNA form, the CDR3 reads TGTGCCAGCAGCGTAGGAAATGGCAGAGGGGAGACCCAGTACTTC. Residues: CASSVGNGRGETQYF. The full variable domain, completed using reference TRBV9 and TRBJ2-5, is DSGVTQTPKHLITATGQRVTLRCSPRSGDLSVYWYQQSLDQGLQFLIQYYNGEERAKGNILERFSAQQFPDLHSELNLSSLELGDSALYFCASSVGNGRGETQYFGPGTRLLVL.

V and J are TRBV11-2 and TRBJ1-4; D gene unclear. The ends were cut back, 1 base at V and 5 bases at J, with 8 bases in the middle. Looked up from germline, CDR1 is SGHAT and CDR2 is FQNNGV. This CDR3 region has 14 residues. CDR3 nucleotides: TGTGCCAGCAGCTTAGGTTTCGCAAATGAAAAACTGTTTTTT. It is translated as CASSLGFANEKLFF.